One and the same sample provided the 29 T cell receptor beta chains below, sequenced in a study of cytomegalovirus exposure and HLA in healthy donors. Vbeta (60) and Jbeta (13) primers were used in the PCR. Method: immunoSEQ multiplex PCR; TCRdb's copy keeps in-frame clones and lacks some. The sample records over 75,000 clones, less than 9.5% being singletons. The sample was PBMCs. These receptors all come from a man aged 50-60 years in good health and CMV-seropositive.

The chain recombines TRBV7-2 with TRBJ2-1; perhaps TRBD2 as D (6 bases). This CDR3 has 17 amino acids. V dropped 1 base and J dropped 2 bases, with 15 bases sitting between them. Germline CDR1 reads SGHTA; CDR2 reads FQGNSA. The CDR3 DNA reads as TGTGCCAGCAGCTTAGTCCATCTAGCGAGAACCTACAATGAGCAGTTCTTC. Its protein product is CASSLVHLARTYNEQFF.

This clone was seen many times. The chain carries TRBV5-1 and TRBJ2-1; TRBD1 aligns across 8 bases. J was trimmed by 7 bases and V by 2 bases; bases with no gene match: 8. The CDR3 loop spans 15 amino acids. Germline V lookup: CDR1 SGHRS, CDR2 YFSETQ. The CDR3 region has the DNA TGCGCCAGCAGCTTTGGACAGGGCCTTTGGAATGAGCAGTTCTTC. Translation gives CASSFGQGLWNEQFF.

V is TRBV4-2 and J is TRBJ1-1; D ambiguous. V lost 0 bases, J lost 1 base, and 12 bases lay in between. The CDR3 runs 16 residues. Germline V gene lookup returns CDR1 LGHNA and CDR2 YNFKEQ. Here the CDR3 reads CASSQDDIARNTEAFF. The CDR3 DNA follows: TGTGCCAGCAGCCAAGATGATATCGCCAGGAACACTGAAGCTTTCTTT.

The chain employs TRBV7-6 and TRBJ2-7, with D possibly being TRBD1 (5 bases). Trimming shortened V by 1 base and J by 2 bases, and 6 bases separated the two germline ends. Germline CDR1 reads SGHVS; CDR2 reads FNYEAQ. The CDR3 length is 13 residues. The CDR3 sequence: CASSLVGAYEQYF. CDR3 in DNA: TGTGCCAGCAGCTTAGTAGGGGCCTACGAGCAGTACTTC. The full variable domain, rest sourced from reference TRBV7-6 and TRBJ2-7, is GAGVSQSPRYKVTKRGQDVALRCDPISGHVSLYWYRQALGQGPEFLTYFNYEAQQDKSGLPNDRFSAERPEGSISTLTIQRTEQRDSAMYRCASSLVGAYEQYFGPGTRLTVT.

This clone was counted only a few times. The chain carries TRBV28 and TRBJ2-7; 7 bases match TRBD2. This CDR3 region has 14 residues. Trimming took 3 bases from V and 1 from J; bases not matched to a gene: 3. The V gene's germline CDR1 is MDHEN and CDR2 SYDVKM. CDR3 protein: CASSLASGSYEQYF. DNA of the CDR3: TGTGCCAGCAGTTTGGCTAGCGGTTCCTACGAGCAGTACTTC.

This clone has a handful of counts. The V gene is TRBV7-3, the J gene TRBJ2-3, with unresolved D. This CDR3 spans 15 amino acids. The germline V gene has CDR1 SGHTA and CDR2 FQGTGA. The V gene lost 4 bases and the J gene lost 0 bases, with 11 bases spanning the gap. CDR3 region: CASSSVRGSTDTQYF. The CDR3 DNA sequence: TGTGCCAGCAGCTCCGTCAGAGGAAGCACAGATACGCAGTATTTT. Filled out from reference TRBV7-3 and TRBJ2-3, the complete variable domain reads GAGVSQTPSNKVTEKGKYVELRCDPISGHTALYWYRQSLGQGPEFLIYFQGTGAADDSGLPNDRFFAVRPEGSVSTLKIQRTERGDSAVYLCASSSVRGSTDTQYFGPGTRLTVL.

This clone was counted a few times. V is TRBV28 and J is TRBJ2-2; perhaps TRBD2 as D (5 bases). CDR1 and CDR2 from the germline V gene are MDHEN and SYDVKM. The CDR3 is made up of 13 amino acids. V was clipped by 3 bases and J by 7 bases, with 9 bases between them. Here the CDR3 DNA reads TGTGCCAGCAGTTTCGAGGGAATCGGGGAGCTGTTTTTT. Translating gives CASSFEGIGELFF.

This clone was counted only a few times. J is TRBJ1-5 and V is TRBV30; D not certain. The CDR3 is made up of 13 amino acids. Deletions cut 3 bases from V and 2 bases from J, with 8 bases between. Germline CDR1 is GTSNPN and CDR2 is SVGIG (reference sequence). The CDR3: CAWRAQGNQPQHF. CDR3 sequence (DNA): TGTGCCTGGAGGGCTCAGGGCAATCAGCCCCAGCATTTT.

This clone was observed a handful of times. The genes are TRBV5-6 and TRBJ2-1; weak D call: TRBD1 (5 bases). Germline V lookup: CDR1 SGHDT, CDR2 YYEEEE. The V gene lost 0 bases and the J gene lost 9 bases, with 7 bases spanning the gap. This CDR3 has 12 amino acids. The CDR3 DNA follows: TGTGCCAGCAGCTTGGCAGGGATTGAGCAGTTCTTC. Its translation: CASSLAGIEQFF.

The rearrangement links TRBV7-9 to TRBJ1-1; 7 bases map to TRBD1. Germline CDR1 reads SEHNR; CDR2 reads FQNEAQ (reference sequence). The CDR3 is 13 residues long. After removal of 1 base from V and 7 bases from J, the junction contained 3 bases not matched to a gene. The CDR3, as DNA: TGTGCCAGCAGCTTAGTTGGGGACAGTGAAGCTTTCTTT. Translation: CASSLVGDSEAFF. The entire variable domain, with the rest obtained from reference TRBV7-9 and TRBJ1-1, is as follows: DTGVSQNPRHKITKRGQNVTFRCDPISEHNRLYWYRQTLGQGPEFLTYFQNEAQLEKSRLLSDRFSAERPKGSFSTLEIQRTEQGDSAMYLCASSLVGDSEAFFGQGTRLTVV.

CDR3 nucleotide sequence: TGCGCCAGCAGCGACGGGACTAGTCTGGCTGGGGCCAACGTCCTGACTTTC. It encodes CASSDGTSLAGANVLTF. The chain has TRBV5-1 and TRBJ2-6; 8 nucleotides line up with TRBD2. Germline loops: CDR1 SGHRS, CDR2 YFSETQ. V trimming: 4 bases; J trimming: 2 bases; junction bases outside the gene matches: 8. CDR3 length: 17 amino acids.

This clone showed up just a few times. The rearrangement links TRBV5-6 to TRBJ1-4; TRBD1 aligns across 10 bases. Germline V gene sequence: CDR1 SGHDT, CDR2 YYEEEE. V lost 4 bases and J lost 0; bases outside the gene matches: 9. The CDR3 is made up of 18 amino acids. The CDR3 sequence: CASSLGPGQGPTNEKLFF. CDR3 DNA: TGTGCCAGCAGCCTGGGGCCGGGACAGGGGCCAACTAATGAAAAACTGTTTTTT.

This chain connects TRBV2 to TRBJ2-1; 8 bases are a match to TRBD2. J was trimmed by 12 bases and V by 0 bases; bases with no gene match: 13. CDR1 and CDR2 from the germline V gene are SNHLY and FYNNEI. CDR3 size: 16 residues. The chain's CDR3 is CASSEAGTSGVSGQFF. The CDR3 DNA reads TGTGCCAGCAGTGAAGCGGGGACTAGTGGGGTATCGGGGCAGTTCTTC.

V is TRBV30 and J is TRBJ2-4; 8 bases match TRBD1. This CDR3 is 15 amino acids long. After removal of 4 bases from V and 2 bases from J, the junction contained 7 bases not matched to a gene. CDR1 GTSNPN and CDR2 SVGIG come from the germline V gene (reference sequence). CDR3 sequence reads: CAWTQGARSKNIQYF. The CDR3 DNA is TGTGCCTGGACTCAGGGGGCGCGATCCAAAAACATTCAGTACTTC.

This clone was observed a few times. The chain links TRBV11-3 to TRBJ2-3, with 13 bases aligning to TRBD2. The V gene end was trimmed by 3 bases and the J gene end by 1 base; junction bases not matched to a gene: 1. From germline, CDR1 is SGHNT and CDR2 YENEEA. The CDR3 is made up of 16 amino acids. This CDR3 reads CASSFGLAGGTDTQYF. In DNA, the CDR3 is TGTGCCAGCAGCTTCGGACTAGCGGGAGGCACAGATACGCAGTATTTT.

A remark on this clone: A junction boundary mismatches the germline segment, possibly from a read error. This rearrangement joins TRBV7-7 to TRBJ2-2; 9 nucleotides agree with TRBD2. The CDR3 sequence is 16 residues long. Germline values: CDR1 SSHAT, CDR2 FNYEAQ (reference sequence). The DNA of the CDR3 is TGTGCTAGCAGCTTAGGCCTAGCGGGAAACACCGGGGAGCTGTTTTTT. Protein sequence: CASSLGLAGNTGELFF.

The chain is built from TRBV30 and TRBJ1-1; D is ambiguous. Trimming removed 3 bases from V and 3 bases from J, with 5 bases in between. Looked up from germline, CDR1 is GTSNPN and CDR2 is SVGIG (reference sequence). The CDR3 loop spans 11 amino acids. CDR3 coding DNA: TGTGCCTGGAGAGCCTACACTGAAGCTTTCTTT. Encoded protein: CAWRAYTEAFF.

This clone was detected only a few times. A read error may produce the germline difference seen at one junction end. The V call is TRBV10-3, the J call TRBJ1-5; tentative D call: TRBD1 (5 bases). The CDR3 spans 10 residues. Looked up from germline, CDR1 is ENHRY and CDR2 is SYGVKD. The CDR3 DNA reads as TGTGCCATCAGTCGACAGCCCGGTCTTTTT. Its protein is CAISRQPGLF.

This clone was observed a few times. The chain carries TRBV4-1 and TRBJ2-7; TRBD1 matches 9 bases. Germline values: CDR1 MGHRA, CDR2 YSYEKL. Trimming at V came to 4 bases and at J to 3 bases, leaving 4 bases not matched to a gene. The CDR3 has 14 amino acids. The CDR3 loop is CASSLLDRGYEQYF. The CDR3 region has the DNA TGCGCCAGCAGCCTTTTGGACAGGGGCTACGAGCAGTACTTC.

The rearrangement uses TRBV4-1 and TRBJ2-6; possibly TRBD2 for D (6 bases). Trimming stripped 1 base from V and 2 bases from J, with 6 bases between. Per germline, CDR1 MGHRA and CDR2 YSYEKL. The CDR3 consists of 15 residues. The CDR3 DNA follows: TGCGCCAGCAGCCAAGCGGGGGCTGGGGCCAACGTCCTGACTTTC. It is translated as CASSQAGAGANVLTF.

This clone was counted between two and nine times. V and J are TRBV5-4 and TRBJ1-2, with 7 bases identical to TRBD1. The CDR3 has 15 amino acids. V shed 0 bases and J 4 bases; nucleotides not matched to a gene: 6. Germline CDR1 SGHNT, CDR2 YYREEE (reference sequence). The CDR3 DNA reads TGTGCCAGCAGCTTGGATAGCAGGGGGGTCTATGGCTACACCTTC. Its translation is CASSLDSRGVYGYTF.

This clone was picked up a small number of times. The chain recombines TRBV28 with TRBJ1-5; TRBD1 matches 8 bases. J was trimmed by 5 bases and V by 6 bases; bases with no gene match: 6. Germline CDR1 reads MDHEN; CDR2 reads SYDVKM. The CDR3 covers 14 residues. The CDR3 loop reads CASSPDRGDQPQHF. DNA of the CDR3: TGTGCCAGCAGCCCCGACAGGGGAGATCAGCCCCAGCATTTT.

CDR3 in DNA: TGCAGCGCTGGACAGGGGAATAATTCACCCCTCCACTTT. This codes for CSAGQGNNSPLHF. The chain has TRBV29-1 and TRBJ1-6; 9 bases are shared with TRBD1. This CDR3 is built from 13 residues. The ends lost 7 bases at V and 5 bases at J; junction bases unmatched: 3. CDR1 is SQVTM and CDR2 is ANQGSEA in the germline V gene.

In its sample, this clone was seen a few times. The CDR3 region has the DNA TGTGCTAGTGCCTACAGGGGACTCACAGATACGCAGTATTTT. Its protein product is CASAYRGLTDTQYF. The J gene is TRBJ2-3, the V gene TRBV12-5; a possible D gene is TRBD1 (7 bases). CDR1 is LGHNT and CDR2 is FRNRAP in the germline V gene. V was trimmed by 7 bases and J by 2 bases, leaving 13 bases between them. This CDR3 contains 14 residues.

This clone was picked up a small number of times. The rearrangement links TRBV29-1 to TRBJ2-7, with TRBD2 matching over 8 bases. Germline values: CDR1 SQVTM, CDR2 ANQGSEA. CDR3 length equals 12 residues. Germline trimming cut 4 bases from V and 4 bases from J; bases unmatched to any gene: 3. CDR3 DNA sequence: TGCAGCGTTGGGACTAGCAGGTACGAGCAGTACTTC. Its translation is CSVGTSRYEQYF.

In DNA, the CDR3 is TGCGCCAGCAGCCACCCCGGGACTAGCGATGAGCAGTTCTTC. It encodes CASSHPGTSDEQFF. The chain combines TRBV4-3 with TRBJ2-1, with 10 bases fitting TRBD2. The germline gives CDR1 LGHNA, CDR2 YSLEER. This CDR3 has 14 residues. The ends lost 3 bases at V and 8 bases at J; junction bases unmatched: 4.

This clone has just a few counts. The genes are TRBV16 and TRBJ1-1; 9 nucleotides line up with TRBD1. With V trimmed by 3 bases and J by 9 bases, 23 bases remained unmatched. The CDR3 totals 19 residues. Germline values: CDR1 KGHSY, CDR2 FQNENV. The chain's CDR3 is CASSHLVWGTGSWEVQAFF. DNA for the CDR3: TGTGCCAGCAGCCATTTGGTTTGGGGGACAGGGTCGTGGGAGGTTCAAGCTTTCTTT.

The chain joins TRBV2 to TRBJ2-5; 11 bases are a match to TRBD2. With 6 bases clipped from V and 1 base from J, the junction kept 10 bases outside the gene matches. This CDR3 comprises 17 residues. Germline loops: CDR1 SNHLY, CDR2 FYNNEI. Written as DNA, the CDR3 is TGTGCCAGCAGCGGACTAGCGGGTAATATCTTCCAAGAGACCCAGTACTTC. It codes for CASSGLAGNIFQETQYF.

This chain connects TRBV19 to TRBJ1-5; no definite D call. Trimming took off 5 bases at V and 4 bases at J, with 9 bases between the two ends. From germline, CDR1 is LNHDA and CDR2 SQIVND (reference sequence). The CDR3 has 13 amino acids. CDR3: CASSPRENQPQHF. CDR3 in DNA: TGTGCCAGTAGTCCCCGGGAAAATCAGCCCCAGCATTTT.